This T cell receptor (beta chain) was profiled in a study of blood T cell repertoires in COVID-19. About the research overall: COVID-19 samples from acute and convalescent phases originated in the United States, Italy and Spain. PBMCs, B-cell-depleted T cells, or T cells provided the cDNA or gDNA that made up the material.

Per the original methods: Reference gene primers were amplified, and this amplification served to estimate nucleated cell counts. TCRdb's copy holds only in-frame clones and misses some; the assay was immunoSEQ multiplex PCR. V and J calls and clone size are as listed in that table; D and trimming were resolved from the DNA. The profile shows around 390,000 clones, approximately 87% of them singletons. Participant age was about 18 to 89 years, and participants resided in about two dozen US areas. This receptor was identified in a woman in her fifties or sixties who had recovered from COVID-19. Sequencing was carried out using PBMCs or T cells enriched from blood (not recorded which).

This CDR3 is CASSEGARGETQYF. The CDR3 bases are TGTGCCAGCAGTGAAGGGGCTAGGGGAGAGACCCAGTACTTC. The rearrangement links TRBV2 to TRBJ2-5, with D perhaps matching TRBD1 (5 bases). The CDR3 is made up of 14 amino acids. Trimming took 1 base from V and 4 from J, leaving 10 bases between them. Germline CDR1 is SNHLY and CDR2 is FYNNEI.